This entry lists 11 T cell receptor beta chains sequenced from one sample in a study of neurological immune-mediated disorders. Via MiXCR, TCRdb re-called the 5' RACE reads, giving one row per CDR3 protein. The data hold about 14,000 distinct CDR3 sequences, with approximately 13% observed a single time. Material: CD8+ T cells from blood. Source of these receptors: a female donor with HTLV-1-associated myelopathy (HAM/TSP).

This clonotype has at least ten counts. This chain uses TRBV10-3 with TRBJ2-1, with 8 nucleotides matching TRBD2. V shed 6 bases, J shed 6 bases, and the junction held 13 bases outside the gene matches. Germline CDR1 ENHRY, CDR2 SYGVKD. The CDR3 consists of 16 residues. CDR3: CAISDPWRGDLNEQFF. The CDR3, as DNA: TGTGCCATCAGCGATCCCTGGCGGGGGGACCTCAATGAGCAGTTCTTC.

With regard to this clonotype: One end of the junction is discordant with germline, which a read error may explain. The CDR3 region is CASGQDRGSSYNDQFF. Written as DNA, the CDR3 is TGTGCCAGCGGCCAAGATCGAGGTAGCTCCTACAATGATCAGTTCTTC. The chain is built from TRBV3-1 and TRBJ2-1; D remains unclear. The CDR3 sequence is 16 residues long. CDR1 LGHDT and CDR2 YNNKEL come from the germline V gene (reference sequence).

In its sample, this clonotype was seen many times. The V call is TRBV20-1, the J call TRBJ1-2; D might be TRBD1 (5 bases). Germline-derived CDR1 and CDR2 are DFQATT and SNEGSKA (reference sequence). Trimming removed 7 bases at V and 2 bases at J, with 20 bases between. CDR3 length equals 15 residues. The CDR3 region is CSVRRSSGGNYGYTF. CDR3 coding DNA: TGCAGTGTGAGACGGAGCAGTGGGGGGAACTATGGCTACACCTTC.

This clonotype showed up many times. CDR3 residues: CSASWPGTGFYGYTF. CDR3 bases: TGCAGTGCTAGTTGGCCCGGGACAGGGTTCTATGGCTACACCTTC. This chain joins TRBV20-1 and TRBJ1-2, with 9 bases identical to TRBD1. The CDR3 runs to 15 residues. Per germline, CDR1 DFQATT and CDR2 SNEGSKA (reference sequence). The V and J ends lost 3 bases and 4 bases, in that order; junction bases with no gene match: 9.

The count of this clonotype is one. The chain couples TRBV19 to TRBJ2-7, with D uncertain. Germline V gene data show CDR1 as LNHDA and CDR2 as SQIVND (reference sequence). With 5 bases removed from V and 3 bases from J, the gap between germline ends came to 11 bases. This CDR3 is built from 13 residues. The CDR3 reads CASSPSPGYEQYF. CDR3 nucleotide sequence: TGTGCCAGTAGTCCCTCCCCCGGCTACGAGCAGTACTTC.

The V and J genes are TRBV30 and TRBJ2-5; the D gene is possibly TRBD2 (5 bases). CDR1 GTSNPN and CDR2 SVGIG come from the germline V gene (reference sequence). The CDR3 sequence is 14 residues long. The germline V and J ends were trimmed by 2 bases and 4 bases, with 14 bases remaining between them. The DNA for the CDR3 is TGTGCCTGGAGTCTCGGGGTCGGGTTAGAGACCCAGTACTTC. This codes for CAWSLGVGLETQYF.

This clonotype was seen ten or more times. The chain carries TRBV6-5 and TRBJ1-5, with D possibly being TRBD1 (5 bases). Germline V CDR1 and CDR2: MNHEY, SVGAGI. The CDR3 totals 15 residues. The V end lost 2 bases, the J end lost 5 bases, and 13 bases lay between the germline ends. The CDR3 protein is CASSYAVGVHQPQHF. In nucleotides, the CDR3 is TGTGCCAGCAGTTACGCGGTAGGGGTACATCAGCCCCAGCATTTT.

This clonotype was seen ten or more times. V and J are TRBV11-2 and TRBJ2-5, with TRBD2 identical over 8 bases. V trimming: 1 base; J trimming: 5 bases; junction bases outside the gene matches: 12. CDR3 length: 17 residues. Germline lookup yields CDR1 SGHAT and CDR2 FQNNGV. CDR3 region: CASSLVAPGLEKETQYF. DNA for the CDR3: TGTGCCAGCAGCTTAGTGGCTCCGGGACTAGAAAAGGAGACCCAGTACTTC.

In this sample, this clonotype turned up a few times. The V call is TRBV11-2, the J call TRBJ2-7; 7 bases match TRBD2. Unmatched junction bases numbered 1, after V lost 2 bases and J lost 6 bases. Per the germline V gene, CDR1 is SGHAT and CDR2 is FQNNGV. CDR3 length equals 12 residues. The CDR3 DNA sequence: TGTGCCAGCAGCTTAACGGGAGGCGAGCAGTACTTC. This codes for CASSLTGGEQYF.

The sample holds many counts of this clonotype. This sequence joins TRBV20-1 and TRBJ1-1; TRBD1 matches at 9 bases. This CDR3 is 13 amino acids long. With 5 bases clipped from V and 5 bases from J, the junction kept 6 bases outside the gene matches. Germline V CDR1 and CDR2: DFQATT, SNEGSKA (reference sequence). The CDR3 here is CSARTGEGTEAFF. DNA for the CDR3: TGCAGTGCTCGGACAGGGGAGGGGACTGAAGCTTTCTTT.

This clonotype was seen ten or more times. V is TRBV5-1 and J is TRBJ1-2; 9 nucleotides agree with TRBD1. J was trimmed by 4 bases and V by 4 bases; bases with no gene match: 5. The CDR3 length is 14 residues. Germline loops: CDR1 SGHRS, CDR2 YFSETQ. In DNA form, the CDR3 reads TGCGCCAGCAGCGCGACAGGGGGACCCTATGGCTACACCTTC. This sequence encodes CASSATGGPYGYTF.